This T cell receptor beta chain was recovered during a study of T-cell reconstitution after alpha-beta-depleted transplantation in children. This clonotype was observed a handful of times. The TCRbeta library incorporated unique molecular identifiers. TCRdb passed the PCR reads through MiXCR, listing each CDR3 protein once. Here the sample spans about 460,000 distinct CDR3 sequences, about an eighth being singletons. Germline V lookup: CDR1 MNHEY, CDR2 SVGAGI. This CDR3 region has 13 residues. Trimming stripped 6 bases from V and 4 bases from J, with 12 bases between. V usage is TRBV6-5 and J usage is TRBJ1-2, with D maybe TRBD1 (5 bases). Sequencing used PBMCs from the stem cell graft donor, obtained from the stem cell graft. The sequence came from a human donor who donated a stem cell graft to a child with combined immunodeficiency. This CDR3 reads CASSSYGGYGYTF. The CDR3 region has the DNA TGTGCCAGCAGCTCTTACGGGGGCTATGGCTACACCTTC.